This T cell receptor (beta chain) came from a study of blood T cell repertoires in COVID-19. In the study overall: The United States, Italy and Spain were the sources of the acute and convalescent COVID-19 samples.

This CDR3 contains 14 residues. The germline V gene has CDR1 SEHNR and CDR2 FQNEAQ (reference sequence). The V gene end was trimmed by 3 bases and the J gene end by 6 bases; junction bases not matched to a gene: 6. Participants, about 18 to 90 years old, spanned around 25 US areas. Participant-reported clinical history was the basis for cohort assignment. Donors of Cohort 3 who recovered were those that had two negative PCRs, clearance, or symptom resolution. The protocol was immunoSEQ multiplex PCR, while the TCRdb copy is restricted to in-frame clones and leaves out a portion. Among about 500,000 clones listed, roughly 90% were seen once.

The rearrangement uses TRBV7-9 and TRBJ1-2, with 8 positions matching TRBD1. This sequence originates from a woman in her late teens or twenties who had recovered from COVID-19. The source material was PBMCs or T cells enriched from blood (not recorded which). The CDR3 DNA is TGTGCCAGCAGCTTTGGACAGGGAGTTGATGGCTACACCTTC. Protein sequence: CASSFGQGVDGYTF. Full variable domain (rest looked up from reference TRBV7-9 and TRBJ1-2): DTGVSQNPRHKITKRGQNVTFRCDPISEHNRLYWYRQTLGQGPEFLTYFQNEAQLEKSRLLSDRFSAERPKGSFSTLEIQRTEQGDSAMYLCASSFGQGVDGYTFGSGTRLTVV.